The 9 T cell receptor beta chains in this list originate from one sample, sequenced in a study of vaccination effects on CD4 cells after COVID-19. Libraries were prepared by immunoSEQ multiplex PCR; TCRdb keeps only in-frame clonotypes and omits some of them. The sample gives about 59,000 clones, roughly 78% of which show up once; roughly 2% is in the top ten. Viral peptide pools were used in the ViraFEST assay to expand antigen-specific CD4+ T cells, and sequencing came afterward. Isolating CD4+ T cells followed about 11 days of culture. The cohort was immunized with two doses of either the BNT162b2 or mRNA-1273 vaccine. Which antigens these TCRs recognize remains unknown. The starting material was CD4+ T cells from PBMCs cultured with HCoV-OC43 spike peptides, obtained after COVID-19 vaccination. The subset was: HCoV-OC43 spike overlapping peptide pool stimulation. These receptors were obtained from a human donor who received a COVID-19 vaccine.

The rearrangement links TRBV9 to TRBJ2-1, with 9 bases that match TRBD1. The CDR3 is made up of 13 amino acids. Germline V gives CDR1 SGDLS, CDR2 YYNGEE. V lost 5 bases to trimming and J lost 9 bases; unmatched junction nucleotides: 6. The CDR3: CASRRTGDGEQFF. The CDR3 DNA sequence: TGTGCCAGCAGAAGGACAGGGGATGGTGAGCAGTTCTTC.

The gene calls are TRBV6-5 and TRBJ1-6; unclear D gene. Germline CDR1 reads MNHEY; CDR2 reads SVGAGI. Trimming pared 5 bases from V and 3 bases from J, leaving 8 bases between. The CDR3 totals 14 residues. The CDR3 DNA sequence: TGTGCCAGCAGTACCCACAACTATAATTCACCCCTCCACTTT. This sequence encodes CASSTHNYNSPLHF.

V and J are TRBV15 and TRBJ2-1; D is unresolved. V was trimmed by 1 base and J by 8 bases, leaving 18 bases between them. Germline V gene lookup returns CDR1 LNHNV and CDR2 YYDKDF (reference sequence). The CDR3 totals 16 residues. CDR3 amino acids: CATSRVTGDTSDEQFF. The CDR3 nucleotides read TGTGCCACCAGCAGAGTTACGGGCGACACAAGCGATGAGCAGTTCTTC.

V gene TRBV4-3 combines with J gene TRBJ2-4, with unresolved D. Germline V gene sequence: CDR1 LGHNA, CDR2 YSLEER. This CDR3 contains 18 residues. Trimming left V 0 bases short and J 0 bases short, with 15 bases between. CDR3 protein: CASSQDRAAYIAKNIQYF. CDR3 nucleotides: TGCGCCAGCAGCCAAGATAGAGCAGCCTACATAGCCAAAAACATTCAGTACTTC.

The V gene is TRBV6-2 or TRBV6-3, the J gene TRBJ1-2, with D perhaps TRBD1 (6 bases). V lost 0 bases and J lost 8, with 16 bases in between. CDR3 size: 15 residues. CDR1 and CDR2 from the germline V gene are MNHEY and SVGEGT. CDR3 nucleotides: TGTGCCAGCAGTTACTCGACACCCGCAGGGGCCGGCTACACCTTC. This translates into CASSYSTPAGAGYTF.

J is TRBJ1-1 and V is TRBV9; possibly TRBD1 for D (5 bases). V was shortened by 4 bases and J by 5 bases, with 18 bases between the two germline ends. The CDR3 has 15 amino acids. From germline, CDR1 is SGDLS and CDR2 YYNGEE. CDR3 DNA sequence: TGTGCCAGCAGCCTATTCGGAGGGGAGGGAACTGAAGCTTTCTTT. Protein sequence: CASSLFGGEGTEAFF.

The J gene is TRBJ2-3, the V gene TRBV6-5; no clear D. Germline CDR1 MNHEY, CDR2 SVGAGI. This CDR3 spans 14 amino acids. V shed 6 bases and J shed 3 bases, with 13 bases lying between them. This CDR3 reads CASRDAGLTDTQYF. CDR3 nucleotides: TGTGCCAGCAGGGACGCCGGTTTAACAGATACGCAGTATTTT.

The V call is TRBV18, the J call TRBJ1-5; 9 bases align to TRBD1. This CDR3 is 15 amino acids long. Unmatched junction bases numbered 7, after V lost 4 bases and J lost 6 bases. Germline V gene lookup returns CDR1 KGHSH and CDR2 LQKENI. The CDR3 reads CASSLGGQGIQPQHF. In DNA, the CDR3 is TGTGCCAGCTCACTTGGGGGACAGGGTATTCAGCCCCAGCATTTT.

The CDR3: CASSYSNTRETQYF. The CDR3 DNA reads as TGTGCCAGCAGTTACTCGAACACCCGCGAGACCCAGTACTTC. The chain uses TRBV6-7 and TRBJ2-5; no firm D call. TRBV6-7 is flagged as an ORF with uncertain function. The CDR3 sequence is 14 residues long. Between the trimmed V and J ends, which lost 0 bases and 5 bases, there was a span of 10 bases.